Listed below are T cell receptor beta chains from one sample, sequenced in a study of cytomegalovirus exposure and HLA in healthy donors. This table comes from immunoSEQ multiplex PCR, and its TCRdb copy is limited to in-frame clones, with some not included. The repertoire holds about 150,000 clones, with around 68% as singletons. Sample: PBMCs. These receptors originate from a young man in good health and CMV-seronegative. Both conserved end residues are part of each CDR3. D genes are given only for firm matches. Some rows have no size entry. The others give once, few or many, or a class for an expanded clone.

j_call clone_size d_call v_call cdr3_aa cdr3_nt
TRBJ1-1 - - TRBV6-5 CASSTGRLAGEAFF TGTGCCAGCAGTACCGGCAGGTTGGCGGGTGAAGCTTTCTTT
TRBJ2-6 - - TRBV4-2 CASSQASGLSSSGANVLTF TGTGCCAGCAGCCAAGCCTCGGGACTCTCGAGCTCTGGGGCCAACGTCCTGACTTTC
TRBJ1-1 - - TRBV29-1 CSVSVGWGLNTEAFF TGCAGCGTCTCCGTGGGTTGGGGCTTGAACACTGAAGCTTTCTTT
TRBJ1-6 - TRBD1 TRBV7-9 CASSRQGSTYNSPLHF TGTGCCAGCAGCCGACAGGGTAGCACCTATAATTCACCCCTCCACTTT
TRBJ1-4 - TRBD1 TRBV2 CASSGTGVATNEKLFF TGTGCCAGCAGTGGGACAGGGGTGGCGACTAATGAAAAACTGTTTTTT
TRBJ2-1 - TRBD2 TRBV27 CASNVAGGPSYNEQFF TGTGCCAGCAATGTAGCGGGGGGGCCGTCCTACAATGAGCAGTTCTTC
TRBJ1-4 few - TRBV28 CASSSGPIGRLEKLFF TGTGCCAGCAGTTCCGGTCCTATCGGTCGCCTTGAAAAACTGTTTTTT
TRBJ1-3 - TRBD1 TRBV4-1 CASSPYNPATGSGNTIYF TGCGCCAGCAGCCCCTACAACCCTGCGACAGGGTCAGGAAACACCATATATTTT
TRBJ1-2 - TRBD1 TRBV2 CASSGTGTGYGYPF TGTGCCAGCAGTGGAACCGGGACAGGCTATGGCTACCCCTTC
TRBJ2-2 - TRBD1 TRBV28 CASKYTGANTGELFF TGTGCCAGCAAGTATACAGGGGCGAACACCGGGGAGCTGTTTTTT
TRBJ1-2 many TRBD1 TRBV10-3 CAISELDRALNTF TGTGCCATCAGTGAACTGGACAGGGCGCTTAACACCTTC
TRBJ1-4 - TRBD1 TRBV5-4 CASSRLGGANEKLFF TGTGCCAGCAGCCGTCTAGGGGGCGCAAATGAAAAACTGTTTTTT
TRBJ2-5 - - TRBV7-2 CASSSGMGKTQYF TGTGCCAGCAGCTCGGGAATGGGGAAGACCCAGTACTTC
TRBJ1-6 - - TRBV28 CASSFFARPSGYYNSPLHF TGTGCCAGCAGTTTCTTCGCTCGCCCGAGCGGATACTATAATTCACCCCTCCACTTT
TRBJ2-3 - TRBD1 TRBV5-5 CASSLTGADTQYF TGTGCCAGCAGCTTAACAGGGGCAGATACGCAGTATTTT
TRBJ1-2 - TRBD1 TRBV5-1 CASTIGTGVGGYTF TGCGCCAGTACCATCGGGACAGGGGTTGGTGGCTACACCTTC
TRBJ1-2 - - TRBV15 CATSRDAGGGYTF TGTGCCACCAGCAGAGATGCGGGGGGGGGCTACACCTTC
TRBJ2-5 - - TRBV7-9 CASSLGGEETQYF TGTGCCAGCAGCTTAGGGGGGGAAGAGACCCAGTACTTC
TRBJ1-6 - TRBD1 TRBV6-5 CASSADRGHSPLHF TGTGCCAGCAGTGCGGACAGGGGGCACTCACCCCTCCACTTT
TRBJ2-1 few - TRBV28 CASSFLRQDYNEQFF TGTGCCAGCAGTTTCCTTAGACAGGACTACAATGAGCAGTTCTTC
TRBJ1-3 - TRBD1 TRBV9 CASSAAGGATGNTIYF TGTGCCAGCAGCGCCGCAGGGGGCGCGACAGGAAACACCATATATTTT
TRBJ1-4 - TRBD1 TRBV28 CASSSGDSLEKLFF TGTGCCAGCAGTTCCGGGGACAGCCTTGAAAAACTGTTTTTT
TRBJ1-1 few - TRBV7-9 CASSAKQGNTEAFF TGTGCCAGCAGCGCCAAGCAGGGGAACACTGAAGCTTTCTTT
TRBJ2-7 - - TRBV29-1 CSVGRKPGDEQYF TGCAGCGTTGGCAGGAAGCCAGGGGACGAGCAGTACTTC
TRBJ2-1 - TRBD2 TRBV9 CASSGGGGEGPYNEQFF TGTGCCAGCAGCGGGGGGGGAGGTGAGGGGCCCTACAATGAGCAGTTCTTC
TRBJ1-5 few - TRBV6-6 CASSLRGGGNQPQHF TGTGCCAGCAGTTTAAGGGGGGGCGGCAATCAGCCCCAGCATTTT
TRBJ2-3 - TRBD1 TRBV19 CASSVTGMGVYTQYF TGTGCCAGTAGCGTGACAGGGATGGGTGTTTATACGCAGTATTTT
TRBJ1-1 - - TRBV4-2 CASSPSGGVNTEAFF TGTGCCAGCAGCCCCTCGGGAGGGGTGAACACTGAAGCTTTCTTT
TRBJ2-1 - TRBD1 TRBV9 CASSEDRTYNEQFF TGTGCCAGCAGCGAGGACAGGACCTACAATGAGCAGTTCTTC
TRBJ1-6 - - TRBV7-9 CASSLVQGGSPLNF TGTGCCAGCAGCTTAGTCCAGGGCGGTTCACCCCTCAACTTT
TRBJ2-7 - - TRBV5-1 CASSPGAGRSYEQYF TGCGCCAGCAGCCCTGGTGCAGGGCGGTCCTACGAGCAGTACTTC
TRBJ2-5 - TRBD1 TRBV6-1 CASRPIQGNQETQYF TGTGCCAGCAGACCAATACAGGGGAACCAAGAGACCCAGTACTTC
TRBJ1-4 - - TRBV7-2 CASSQITGAWSEKLFF TGTGCCAGCAGCCAAATTACAGGCGCCTGGAGTGAAAAACTGTTTTTT